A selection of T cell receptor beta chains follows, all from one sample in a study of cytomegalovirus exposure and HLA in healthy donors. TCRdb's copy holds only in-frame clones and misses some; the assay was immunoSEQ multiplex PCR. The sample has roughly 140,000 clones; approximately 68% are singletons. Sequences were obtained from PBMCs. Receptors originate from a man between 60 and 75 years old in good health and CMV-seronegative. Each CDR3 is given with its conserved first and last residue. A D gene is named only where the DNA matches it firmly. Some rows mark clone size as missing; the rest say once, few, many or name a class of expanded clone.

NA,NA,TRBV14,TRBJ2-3,TGTGCCAGCAGCCAAGATTCAGGGTATGGCACAGATACGCAGTATTTT,CASSQDSGYGTDTQYF
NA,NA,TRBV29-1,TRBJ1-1,TGCAGCGTCGGAAGGGGAACTGAAGCTTTCTTT,CSVGRGTEAFF
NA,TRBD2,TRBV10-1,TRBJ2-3,TGCGCCAGCAGCATAACTAGCGCCGACACAGATACGCAGTATTTT,CASSITSADTDTQYF
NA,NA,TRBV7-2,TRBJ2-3,TGTGCCAGCAGCCTACAGGGCTCGACAGATACGCAGTATTTT,CASSLQGSTDTQYF
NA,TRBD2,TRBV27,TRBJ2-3,TGTGCCAGCAGACTAGCGGGAGGGCTCGGGGGTACGCAGTATTTT,CASRLAGGLGGTQYF
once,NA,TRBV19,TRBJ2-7,TGTGCCAGTAGTTCGTCAGGGGAGAAGGGAACACCCTCCTACGAGCAGTACTTC,CASSSSGEKGTPSYEQYF
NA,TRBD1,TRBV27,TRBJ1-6,TGTGCCAGCATGGGGGCAGGGGGCTTGGACTCACCCCTCCACTTT,CASMGAGGLDSPLHF
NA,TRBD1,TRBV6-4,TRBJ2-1,TGTGCCAGCAAAAGGGGACAGGGATCCAATGAGCAGTTCTTC,CASKRGQGSNEQFF
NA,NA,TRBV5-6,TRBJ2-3,TGTGCCAGCAGCTTATCTAGAGATACGCAGTATTTT,CASSLSRDTQYF
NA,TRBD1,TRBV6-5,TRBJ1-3,TGTGCCAGCAGTTTGATGACAGGGGGCTCTGGAAACACCATATATTTT,CASSLMTGGSGNTIYF
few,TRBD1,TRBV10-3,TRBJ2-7,TGTGCCATCAGATCGACCGGGACAGGGAAGGAGGGGCAGTACTTC,CAIRSTGTGKEGQYF
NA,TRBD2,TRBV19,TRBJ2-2,TGTGCCAGTCGGACTAGCGGGACTATTCCCAGGGAGCTGTTTTTT,CASRTSGTIPRELFF
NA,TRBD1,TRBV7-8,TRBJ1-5,TGTGCCAGCAGCTTAGGCGCAACAGGGGGTGGCAATCAGCCCCAGCATTTT,CASSLGATGGGNQPQHF
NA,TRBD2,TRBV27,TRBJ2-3,TGTGCCAGCAGGCCCCCGGTGAGGCGGGAGGGCCCAGATACGCAGTATTTT,CASRPPVRREGPDTQYF
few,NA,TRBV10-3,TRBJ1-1,TGTGCCATCAGTGAGTCGAGGCAGGGGCGCGGGGCTTTCTTT,CAISESRQGRGAFF
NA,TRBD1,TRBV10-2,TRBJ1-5,TGCGCCAGCAAGGACAGGGCGGGGAATCAGCCCCAGCATTTT,CASKDRAGNQPQHF
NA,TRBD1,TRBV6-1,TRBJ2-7,TGTGCCAGCAGTGAAGTCGACAGGGTCTGGAACGAGCAGTACTTC,CASSEVDRVWNEQYF
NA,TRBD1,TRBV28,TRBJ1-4,TGTGCCAGCAGTCGGACAGGGTCAACTAATGAAAAACTGTTTTTT,CASSRTGSTNEKLFF
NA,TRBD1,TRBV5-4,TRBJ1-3,TGTGCCAGCAGCGGAGGACAGGGCACTGGAAACACCATATATTTT,CASSGGQGTGNTIYF
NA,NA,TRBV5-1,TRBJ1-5,TGCGCCAGCAGCTTGGGGGGGGAAGATCAGCCCCAGCATTTT,CASSLGGEDQPQHF
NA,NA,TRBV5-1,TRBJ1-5,TGCGCCAGCAGCTTGTCAGGTCAGCCCCAGCATTTT,CASSLSGQPQHF
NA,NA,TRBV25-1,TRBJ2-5,TGTGCCAGCAACTCCGCTTACGGGCAAGAGACCCAGTACTTC,CASNSAYGQETQYF
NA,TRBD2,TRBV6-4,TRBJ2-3,TGTGCCAGCAGTGAATCGCGGGAGGGCCGAAATACGCAGTATTTT,CASSESREGRNTQYF
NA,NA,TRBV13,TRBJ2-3,TGTGCCAGCAGCCCGACGTACAGCAGCACAGATACGCAGTATTTT,CASSPTYSSTDTQYF
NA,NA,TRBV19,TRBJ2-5,TGTGCCAGTAGTGAGGGGGGGATTGTACCTATAGAGACCCAGTACTTC,CASSEGGIVPIETQYF
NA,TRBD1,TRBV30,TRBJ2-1,TGTGCCGGACAGGGCAATGAGCAGTTCTTC,CAGQGNEQFF
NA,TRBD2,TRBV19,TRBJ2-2,TGTGCCAGTAGTCCCTGGACTAGCGGGAACACCGGGGAGCTGTTTTTT,CASSPWTSGNTGELFF
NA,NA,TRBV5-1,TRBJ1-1,TGCGCCAGCAGCTTGGGACATGGGAACACTGAAGCTTTCTTT,CASSLGHGNTEAFF
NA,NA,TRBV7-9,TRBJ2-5,TGTGCCAGCAGCTGGGGCCGTGGTCGGCCAGAGACCCAGTACTTC,CASSWGRGRPETQYF
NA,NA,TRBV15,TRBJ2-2,TGTGCCACCAGCAGAGATCGGGCCGGGGAGCTGTTTTTT,CATSRDRAGELFF
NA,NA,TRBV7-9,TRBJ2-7,TGTGCCAGCAGCCCGCCGGAGGGAGAGTACGAGCAGTACTTC,CASSPPEGEYEQYF
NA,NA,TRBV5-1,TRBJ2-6,TGCGCCTGCGGGGCCCAGGGAACAACCCGTTACTCTGGGGCCAACGTCCTGACTTTC,CACGAQGTTRYSGANVLTF
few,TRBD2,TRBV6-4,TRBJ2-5,TGTGCCAAGAAAAGCGGGAGAGGGGAGACCCAGTACTTC,CAKKSGRGETQYF
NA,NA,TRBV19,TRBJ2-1,TGTGCCAGTAGTATAGGACTAGTCCCTAACAATGAGCAGTTCTTC,CASSIGLVPNNEQFF
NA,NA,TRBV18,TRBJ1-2,TGTGCCAGCTCACGGACAGAGGACTATGGCTACACCTTC,CASSRTEDYGYTF
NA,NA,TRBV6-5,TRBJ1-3,TGTGCCAGCAGTTACGGGGCAGGGCAGGGAAACACCATATATTTT,CASSYGAGQGNTIYF
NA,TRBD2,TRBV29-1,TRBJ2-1,TGCAGCGTTGATGGACTAGCGGGAGGGGGTGAGCAGTTCTTC,CSVDGLAGGGEQFF